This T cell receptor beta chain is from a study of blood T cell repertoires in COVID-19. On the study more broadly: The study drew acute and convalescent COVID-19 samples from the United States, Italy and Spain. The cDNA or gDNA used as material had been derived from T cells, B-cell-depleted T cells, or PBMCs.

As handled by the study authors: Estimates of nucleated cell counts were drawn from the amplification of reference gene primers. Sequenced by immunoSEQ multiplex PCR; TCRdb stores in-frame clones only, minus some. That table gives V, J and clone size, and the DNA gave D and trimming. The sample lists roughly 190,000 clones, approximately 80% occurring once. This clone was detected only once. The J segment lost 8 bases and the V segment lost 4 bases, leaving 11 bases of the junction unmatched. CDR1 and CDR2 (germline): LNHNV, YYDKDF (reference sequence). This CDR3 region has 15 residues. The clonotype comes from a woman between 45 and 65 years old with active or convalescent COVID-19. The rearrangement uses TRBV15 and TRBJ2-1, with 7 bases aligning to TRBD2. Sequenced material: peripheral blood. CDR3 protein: CATSKMEAGRHEQFF. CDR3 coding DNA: TGTGCCACCAGCAAGATGGAAGCGGGAAGGCATGAGCAGTTCTTC.